This T cell receptor (beta chain) came from a study of shared T cell receptors in the human thymus. This CDR3 has 17 amino acids. Germline trimming cut 2 bases from V and 5 bases from J; bases unmatched to any gene: 11. Germline lookup yields CDR1 MGHRA and CDR2 YSYEKL. Using immunoSEQ multiplex PCR, the repertoire was profiled, and TCRdb retains in-frame clones only, with some absent. The data contain hundreds of thousands of clones, 75% to 85% of them singletons. These sequences were also reported in another study, on human thymus T cells. As reported in that work: Apparent bias marked the V and J gene usage of thymic and blood repertoires.

This chain links TRBV4-1 with TRBJ2-2; 7 bases agree with TRBD2. Source material: thymocytes. This sequence originates from a boy younger than two with a congenital heart defect. The CDR3 DNA is TGCGCCAGCAGCCAATCGTGGACTAGATCCTTAACCGGGGAGCTGTTTTTT. This gives the protein CASSQSWTRSLTGELFF.